This paragraph reports one T cell receptor (beta chain). The antigen is not known. The data were obtained in a study of T cell responses to AZD1222 COVID-19 vaccine. Study findings and constraints: It was only a handful of AZD1222 recipients who were seropositive at baseline. Increases in Spike-specific TCR breadth and depth were seen after two AZD1222 doses.

Sequencing used immunoSEQ multiplex PCR; TCRdb keeps in-frame clones, though not all of them. The table has under 200,000 clones, approximately 91% seen once. The CDR3 covers 13 residues. Germline lookup yields CDR1 SGHNT and CDR2 YYREEE (reference sequence). Trimming shortened V by 5 bases and J by 5 bases, and 13 bases separated the two germline ends. This specimen consisted of peripheral blood, obtained on day 0 of AZD1222 vaccination. The rearrangement uses TRBV5-4 and TRBJ1-1, with D possibly matching TRBD1 (5 bases). The receptor was derived from an adult in good health. CDR3 region: CASSGASGTEAFF. Here the CDR3 DNA reads TGTGCCAGCAGTGGGGCGTCGGGGACTGAAGCTTTCTTT.